This T cell receptor (beta chain) was retrieved from a study of blood T cells in healthy people across ages. A second PCR of roughly 6 to 12 cycles used a sample-barcoded 5' primer and a J-beta primer mix. TCRdb re-called the 5' RACE reads through MiXCR, storing one row per CDR3 protein. The sample contains more than 650,000 distinct CDR3 sequences, about 20% of which appear only once. The table lists this clonotype with many counts. As yet, its antigen is unknown. The study, taken as a whole, reports: Percentage of naive T cells showed a strong correlation with TCR beta diversity.

Germline V lookup: CDR1 SQVTM, CDR2 ANQGSEA. Trimming removed 5 bases from V and 6 bases from J, with 10 bases in between. The CDR3 has 11 residues. This receptor was identified in a man aged 65 to 79 in good health. The chain employs TRBV29-1 and TRBJ1-2, with D possibly being TRBD1 (6 bases). The sample consisted of blood. Here the CDR3 reads CSVLQGDGYTF. As DNA, the CDR3 is TGCAGCGTTCTACAGGGCGATGGCTACACCTTC.